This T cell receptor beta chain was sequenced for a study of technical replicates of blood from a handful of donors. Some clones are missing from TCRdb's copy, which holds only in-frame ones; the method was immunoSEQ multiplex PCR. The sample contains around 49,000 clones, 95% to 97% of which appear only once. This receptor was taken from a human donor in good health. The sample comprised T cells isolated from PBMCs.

The CDR3 DNA is TGCAGCGTTGTAGTCAGGGAGAACACTGAAGCTTTCTTT. Its protein is CSVVVRENTEAFF. The chain combines TRBV29-1 with TRBJ1-1, with D perhaps TRBD1 (5 bases). CDR3 length: 13 amino acids. Trimming shortened V by 4 bases and J by 1 base, and 10 bases separated the two germline ends. Germline CDR1 reads SQVTM; CDR2 reads ANQGSEA.